The clone carrying this TCR beta chain appeared a single time. Sequencing used immunoSEQ multiplex PCR; TCRdb keeps in-frame clones, though not all of them. In the table there are more than 110,000 clones, under 85% of which are singletons. The sample originates from a study of blood T cell repertoires in COVID-19. For the study at large: COVID-19 samples from acute and convalescent phases originated in the United States, Italy and Spain. PBMCs, B-cell-depleted T cells, or T cells provided the cDNA or gDNA that made up the material.

Germline V CDR1 and CDR2: SGHRS, YFSETQ. CDR3 length: 16 residues. Deletions cut 4 bases from V and 1 base from J, with 15 bases between. The receptor comes from a human donor in a cohort sampled during active COVID-19. The chain combines TRBV5-1 with TRBJ2-1; the D gene is possibly TRBD1 (5 bases). The sample consisted of peripheral blood. The CDR3 sequence is CASSPNSGQSYNEQFF. The CDR3 coding sequence is TGCGCCAGCAGCCCCAATTCAGGGCAATCCTACAATGAGCAGTTCTTC.